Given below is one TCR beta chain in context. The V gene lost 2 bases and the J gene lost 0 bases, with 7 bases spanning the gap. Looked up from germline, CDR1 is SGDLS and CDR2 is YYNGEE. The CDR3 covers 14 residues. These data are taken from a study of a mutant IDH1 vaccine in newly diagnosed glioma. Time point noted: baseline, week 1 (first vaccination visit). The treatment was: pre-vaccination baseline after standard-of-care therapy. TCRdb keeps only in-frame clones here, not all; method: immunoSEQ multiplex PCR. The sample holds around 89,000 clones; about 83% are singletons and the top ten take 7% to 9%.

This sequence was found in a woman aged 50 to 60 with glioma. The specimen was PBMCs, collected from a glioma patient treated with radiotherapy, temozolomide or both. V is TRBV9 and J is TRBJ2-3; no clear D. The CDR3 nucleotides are TGTGCCAGCAGCGTTGCCAGAAGCACAGATACGCAGTATTTT. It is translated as CASSVARSTDTQYF.